These T cell receptor beta chains were read from a single sample in a study of blood T cells in healthy people across ages. Each CDR3 protein gets one entry after TCRdb re-called the 5' RACE reads with MiXCR. Of 1.4 million or so distinct CDR3 sequences in the sample, 42% are singletons; the top ten hold about 3.8%. What was sequenced was blood. The receptors shown here come from a woman aged 18-29 years in good health. CDR3s leave out the opening cysteine and the closing phenylalanine or tryptophan.

v_call	j_call	cdr3_aa
TRBV12-3/TRBV12-4	TRBJ1-1	ASSPGQMNTEAF
TRBV7-9	TRBJ1-2	ASSEPASDHCGYT
TRBV28	TRBJ2-5	ASSLPQGNQETQY
TRBV10-2	TRBJ2-5	ASSGPGLEGAETQY
TRBV13	TRBJ2-7	ASSSATENYEQY
TRBV27	TRBJ2-7	ASSFQLRDEQY
TRBV20-1	TRBJ2-7	SATFSGGSSHNEQY
TRBV10-3	TRBJ2-5	AISRDVQETQY
TRBV20-1	TRBJ2-1	SARPSGKQF
TRBV3-1	TRBJ2-7	ASSQDRPSSREQY
TRBV7-2	TRBJ2-4	ASSLGQINIQY
TRBV2	TRBJ1-2	ASRPGRQENYGYA
TRBV28	TRBJ2-7	ASSGSGTGKSYEQY
TRBV6-2/TRBV6-3	TRBJ2-5	ASSCYYNEQY
TRBV6-1	TRBJ2-2	ASRSLSGQGFWGELF
TRBV4-3	TRBJ2-3	ASSQEPGHTQY
TRBV29-1	TRBJ2-7	SVLEQGAYEQY
TRBV9	TRBJ2-1	ASSVGGTYEQF
TRBV25-1	TRBJ1-2	ASSDVGRDNYGYT
TRBV2	TRBJ2-1	ASTALRRNEQF
TRBV20-1	TRBJ1-2	SADSNYGYT
TRBV6-5	TRBJ2-1	ASSRATGRTYNEQF
TRBV6-1	TRBJ2-7	ASSEHPRGSYEQY
TRBV10-3	TRBJ2-1	ATQPGRSYNEQF
TRBV15	TRBJ1-2	ATSTLRTGFGYT
TRBV27	TRBJ1-1	ASSLSGGGTEAF
TRBV4-3	-	ASSQDHSGYYEQY
TRBV29-1	TRBJ1-1	SVVRALMNTEAF
TRBV27	TRBJ2-7	ASSSAGLSYEQY
TRBV25-1	TRBJ1-1	ASSEMNTEAF
TRBV6-5	TRBJ2-5	ASSYSGAAGVLETQY
TRBV5-1	TRBJ2-1	ASNDRQGSGFYNEQF
TRBV20-1	TRBJ2-3	SASRHGTNPGTQY